This passage covers 25 T cell receptor beta chains from one sample sequenced in a study of vaccination and CD4 T cells after COVID-19. These receptors have no identified antigens. With the Oncomine TCR Beta short-read assay, DNA from cultured CD4+ T cells was sequenced. Each CDR3 protein gets one entry after TCRdb re-called the PCR reads with MiXCR. The sample lists thousands of distinct CDR3 sequences, more than 55% occurring once. The sample's treatment: approximately 11-day PBMC culture with coronavirus spike peptide pools or control peptides (ViraFEST assay). Specimen: CD4+ T cells from blood, cultured in vitro. The receptors were sampled from a human donor who had recovered from COVID-19.

The chain links TRBV4-1 to TRBJ1-1, with 9 bases matching TRBD1. The CDR3 is made up of 14 amino acids. CDR1 is MGHRA and CDR2 is YSYEKL in the germline V gene. V lost 4 bases and J lost 0; bases outside the gene matches: 0. The DNA for the CDR3 is TGCGCCAGCAGCCGACAGGGGGTGAACACTGAAGCTTTCTTT. This translates into CASSRQGVNTEAFF.

CDR3 DNA sequence: TGCAGTGCTCTCAGAACAGGCATCTATGGCTACACCTTC. Its protein product is CSALRTGIYGYTF. The V and J genes are TRBV20-1 and TRBJ1-2; D perhaps matches TRBD1 (5 bases). Germline V gene lookup returns CDR1 DFQATT and CDR2 SNEGSKA (reference sequence). This CDR3 comprises 13 residues. Between the trimmed V and J ends, which lost 5 bases and 4 bases, there was a span of 14 bases.

The chain recombines TRBV11-2 with TRBJ2-7; D not certain. V dropped 0 bases and J dropped 2 bases, with 11 bases sitting between them. The CDR3 is 15 residues long. Germline CDR1 and CDR2: SGHAT and FQNNGV. The CDR3 sequence is CASSLEAGPTYEQYF. The DNA of the CDR3 is TGTGCCAGCAGCTTAGAGGCAGGTCCCACCTACGAGCAGTACTTC.

DNA of the CDR3: TGTGCCAGCAGCCCCTCCTCCGACACCGGGGAGCTGTTTTTT. It encodes CASSPSSDTGELFF. The chain links TRBV3-1 to TRBJ2-2; D is uncertain. The CDR3 spans 14 residues. The germline CDR1 and CDR2 sequences are LGHDT and YNNKEL (reference sequence). V lost 4 bases, J lost 3 bases, and 9 bases lay in between.

This clonotype was detected a few times. The chain recombines TRBV20-1 with TRBJ2-5; 10 bases map to TRBD2. Per the germline V gene, CDR1 is DFQATT and CDR2 is SNEGSKA (reference sequence). This CDR3 has 15 residues. J was trimmed by 6 bases and V by 3 bases; bases with no gene match: 10. CDR3 DNA sequence: TGCAGTGCTAGTCACCAGCGGGGGGGCCGAAAGACCCAGTACTTC. Translating gives CSASHQRGGRKTQYF.

The chain is built from TRBV7-2 and TRBJ1-5; D unresolved. The CDR3 is 12 residues long. The V and J ends lost 5 bases and 5 bases respectively, with 7 bases between them. From germline, CDR1 is SGHTA and CDR2 FQGNSA. CDR3 protein: CASSAYDQPQHF. CDR3 bases: TGTGCCAGCAGCGCTTACGATCAGCCCCAGCATTTT. Combining the CDR3 with reference TRBV7-2 and TRBJ1-5 gives the whole variable domain GAGVSQSPSNKVTEKGKDVELRCDPISGHTALYWYRQSLGQGLEFLIYFQGNSAPDKSGLPSDRFSAERTGGSVSTLTIQRTQQEDSAVYLCASSAYDQPQHFGDGTRLSIL.

This chain joins TRBV20-1 and TRBJ1-1; TRBD1 matches 7 bases. This CDR3 is 12 amino acids long. Germline CDR1 reads DFQATT; CDR2 reads SNEGSKA (reference sequence). V gave up 5 bases and J gave up 6 bases; unmatched junction bases: 6. The CDR3 reads CSASQGKSEAFF. CDR3 DNA sequence: TGCAGTGCTTCACAGGGGAAATCTGAAGCTTTCTTT.

The chain is built from TRBV7-2 and TRBJ1-1, with D possibly TRBD1 on 5 matching bases. CDR1 SGHTA and CDR2 FQGNSA come from the germline V gene. V gave up 7 bases and J gave up 2 bases, with 20 bases separating them. CDR3 length: 16 residues. CDR3 residues: CASTPLGGTDNTEAFF. CDR3 bases: TGTGCCAGCACCCCCTTGGGGGGGACGGATAACACTGAAGCTTTCTTT.

CDR3 DNA: TGTGCCAGCAGCTTAGGACAGGGGTTTCACGAGCAGTACTTC. This encodes CASSLGQGFHEQYF. V usage is TRBV7-9 and J usage is TRBJ2-7, with 8 nucleotides matching TRBD1. The V gene end was trimmed by 1 base and the J gene end by 5 bases; junction bases not matched to a gene: 4. Germline lookup yields CDR1 SEHNR and CDR2 FQNEAQ (reference sequence). The CDR3 contains 14 residues.

The J gene is TRBJ2-7, the V gene TRBV20-1; 12 bases line up with TRBD2. Germline-derived CDR1 and CDR2 are DFQATT and SNEGSKA (reference sequence). With 5 bases clipped from V and 3 bases from J, the junction kept 11 bases outside the gene matches. This CDR3 has 16 residues. The chain's CDR3 is CSAPRTSGKKSYEQYF. The CDR3 region has the DNA TGCAGTGCTCCAAGGACTAGCGGGAAGAAGAGCTACGAGCAGTACTTC.

The table lists this clonotype with a few counts. V gene TRBV15 combines with J gene TRBJ2-2; possibly TRBD1 or TRBD2 for D (5 bases each). The CDR3 has 15 residues. Trimming shortened V by 1 base and J by 3 bases, and 9 bases separated the two germline ends. CDR1 LNHNV and CDR2 YYDKDF come from the germline V gene (reference sequence). CDR3 DNA sequence: TGTGCCACCAGCAGAGGGGGGATCGACACCGGGGAGCTGTTTTTT. Protein: CATSRGGIDTGELFF.

The chain recombines TRBV12-3 or TRBV12-4 with TRBJ1-2; 9 bases match TRBD1. The CDR3 totals 14 residues. The junction had 5 bases not matched to a gene; V was cut back by 5 bases and J by 4 bases. DNA for the CDR3: TGTGCCAGCAGTCCTGGACAGGGGAGCTATGGCTACACCTTC. It codes for CASSPGQGSYGYTF.

The chain joins TRBV20-1 to TRBJ2-2; D perhaps matches TRBD2 (7 bases). The CDR3 spans 16 residues. CDR1 is DFQATT and CDR2 is SNEGSKA in the germline V gene (reference sequence). V was trimmed by 0 bases and J by 6 bases, leaving 17 bases between them. The CDR3 region is CSARDQARGGSGELFF. The CDR3 nucleotides read TGCAGTGCTAGAGATCAAGCCAGGGGAGGGTCCGGGGAGCTGTTTTTT.

This chain connects TRBV7-9 to TRBJ1-2; a weak D match, TRBD1 (6 bases). CDR3 size: 14 residues. The V and J ends lost 5 bases and 0 bases respectively, with 10 bases between them. The germline gives CDR1 SEHNR, CDR2 FQNEAQ (reference sequence). CDR3 sequence reads: CASSPGGSNYGYTF. Written as DNA, the CDR3 is TGTGCCAGCAGCCCCGGGGGCTCTAACTATGGCTACACCTTC.

The genes are TRBV19 and TRBJ2-3; TRBD2 matches 7 bases. Germline V gene sequence: CDR1 LNHDA, CDR2 SQIVND (reference sequence). The V and J ends lost 1 base and 6 bases, in that order; junction bases with no gene match: 7. CDR3 length: 15 residues. CDR3 sequence reads: CASSIVASGGDTQYF. CDR3 nucleotide sequence: TGTGCCAGTAGTATAGTGGCTAGCGGAGGGGATACGCAGTATTTT.

The J gene is TRBJ1-1, the V gene TRBV4-3, with unresolved D. The CDR3 is 15 residues long. CDR1 is LGHNA and CDR2 is YSLEER in the germline V gene. Trimming stripped 0 bases from V and 3 bases from J, with 11 bases between. The CDR3 loop is CASSQEAGTDTEAFF. The CDR3 DNA is TGCGCCAGCAGCCAAGAAGCCGGAACAGACACTGAAGCTTTCTTT.

This clonotype was observed a single time. The chain has TRBV14 and TRBJ2-7; 9 positions match TRBD1. The CDR3 has 16 amino acids. Germline V gene sequence: CDR1 SGHDN, CDR2 FVKESK. With 0 bases clipped from V and 3 bases from J, the junction kept 6 bases outside the gene matches. The CDR3 loop reads CASSQDLRQGVYEQYF. Written as DNA, the CDR3 is TGTGCCAGCAGCCAAGATTTGAGACAGGGGGTCTACGAGCAGTACTTC. The variable domain in full, completed from reference TRBV14 and TRBJ2-7, reads EAGVTQFPSHSVIEKGQTVTLRCDPISGHDNLYWYRRVMGKEIKFLLHFVKESKQDESGMPNNRFLAERTGGTYSTLKVQPAELEDSGVYFCASSQDLRQGVYEQYFGPGTRLTVT.

This clonotype was seen a single time. The chain is built from TRBV20-1 and TRBJ2-1, with D perhaps matching TRBD2 (5 bases). Germline V gives CDR1 DFQATT, CDR2 SNEGSKA (reference sequence). The CDR3 spans 14 residues. V gave up 5 bases and J gave up 5 bases, with 16 bases separating them. The CDR3 region has the DNA TGCAGTGCTGGCCAGAGCGGCAAAAACAATGAGCAGTTCTTC. Protein sequence: CSAGQSGKNNEQFF.

V is TRBV7-3 and J is TRBJ2-1; D perhaps matches TRBD2 (6 bases). Germline CDR1 and CDR2: SGHTA and FQGTGA. The CDR3 loop spans 16 amino acids. V lost 5 bases, J lost 0 bases, and 14 bases lay in between. CDR3 in amino acids: CASSPGLSSSYNEQFF. For the CDR3, the DNA is TGTGCCAGCAGCCCGGGACTTTCAAGCTCCTACAATGAGCAGTTCTTC.

The chain links TRBV20-1 to TRBJ2-1; TRBD2 matches at 12 bases. The ends lost 8 bases at V and 10 bases at J; junction bases unmatched: 9. This CDR3 comprises 13 residues. CDR1 is DFQATT and CDR2 is SNEGSKA in the germline V gene (reference sequence). DNA of the CDR3: TGCAGTTACCTAGCGGGAGGGCCGGGAGAGCAGTTCTTC. Its translation: CSYLAGGPGEQFF.

The CDR3, as DNA: TGCAGTGCCAGCCACTCGGAGGGAGGAACAGATACGCAGTATTTT. This encodes CSASHSEGGTDTQYF. V and J are TRBV20-1 and TRBJ2-3; TRBD2 might be the D (6 bases). Germline-derived CDR1 and CDR2 are DFQATT and SNEGSKA (reference sequence). The ends were cut back, 6 bases at V and 3 bases at J, with 19 bases in the middle. This CDR3 has 15 residues.

The chain links TRBV7-9 to TRBJ2-2; TRBD1 matches 10 bases. After removal of 6 bases from V and 3 bases from J, the junction contained 4 bases not matched to a gene. The CDR3 has 15 amino acids. The germline V gene has CDR1 SEHNR and CDR2 FQNEAQ (reference sequence). CDR3: CASSRQGADTGELFF. The DNA for the CDR3 is TGTGCCAGCAGTCGACAGGGGGCGGACACCGGGGAGCTGTTTTTT.

This sequence joins TRBV11-1 and TRBJ2-5; D possibly corresponds to TRBD1 (6 bases). Trimming took off 4 bases at V and 5 bases at J, with 20 bases between the two ends. The CDR3 is 16 amino acids. Germline V gene lookup returns CDR1 SGHAT and CDR2 FQDESV (reference sequence). CDR3 amino acids: CASSSDPSGARETQYF. In DNA form, the CDR3 reads TGTGCCAGCAGCTCTGACCCTTCAGGGGCTCGGGAGACCCAGTACTTC.

The V call is TRBV5-4, the J call TRBJ1-6, with TRBD1 matching over 8 bases. The CDR3 is made up of 18 amino acids. Germline CDR1 SGHNT, CDR2 YYREEE (reference sequence). V shed 4 bases and J 0 bases; nucleotides not matched to a gene: 9. The CDR3 sequence: CASSRTGQASSYNSPLHF. CDR3 DNA: TGTGCCAGCAGCCGGACGGGACAGGCGAGCTCCTATAATTCACCCCTCCACTTT.

V and J are TRBV7-2 and TRBJ2-1; 13 bases are a match to TRBD2. Trimming at V came to 2 bases and at J to 3 bases, leaving 1 base not matched to a gene. Germline loops: CDR1 SGHTA, CDR2 FQGNSA. This CDR3 is 16 amino acids long. The DNA of the CDR3 is TGTGCCAGCAGCTTAAGACTAGCGGGGGGCTACAATGAGCAGTTCTTC. Translation: CASSLRLAGGYNEQFF. The variable domain in full, with the rest retrieved from reference TRBV7-2 and TRBJ2-1, is GAGVSQSPSNKVTEKGKDVELRCDPISGHTALYWYRQSLGQGLEFLIYFQGNSAPDKSGLPSDRFSAERTGGSVSTLTIQRTQQEDSAVYLCASSLRLAGGYNEQFFGPGTRLTVL.